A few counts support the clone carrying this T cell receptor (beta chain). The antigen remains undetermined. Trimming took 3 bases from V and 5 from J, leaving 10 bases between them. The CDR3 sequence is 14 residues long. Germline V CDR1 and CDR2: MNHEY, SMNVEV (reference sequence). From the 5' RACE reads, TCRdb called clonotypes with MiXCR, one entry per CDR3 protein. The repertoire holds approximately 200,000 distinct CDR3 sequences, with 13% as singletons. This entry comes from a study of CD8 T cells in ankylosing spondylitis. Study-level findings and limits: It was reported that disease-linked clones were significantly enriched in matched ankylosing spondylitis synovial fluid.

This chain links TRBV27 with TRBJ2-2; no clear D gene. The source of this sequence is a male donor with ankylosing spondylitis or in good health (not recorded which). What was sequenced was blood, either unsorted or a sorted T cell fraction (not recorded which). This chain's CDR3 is CASSLASGTGELFF. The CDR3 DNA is TGTGCCAGCAGTTTGGCTAGTGGTACCGGGGAGCTGTTTTTT.